Below, one TCR beta chain is given with its context. Germline V lookup: CDR1 MNHNS, CDR2 SASEGT. The trim removed 2 bases at V and 4 bases at J, leaving 4 bases unmatched. This CDR3 region has 15 residues. Original processing methods: Scientists estimated how many nucleated cells there were by amplifying reference gene primers. Only in-frame clones appear in the TCRdb table, and some are missing; sequencing was by immunoSEQ multiplex PCR. The V and J calls and clone size come from that table; D and trimming were worked out from the DNA. The data contain some 130,000 clones, approximately 83% of them singletons. The sample originates from a study of blood T cell repertoires in COVID-19.

This clonotype was sampled from a man older than 75 with acute or convalescent COVID-19. The rearrangement uses TRBV6-1 and TRBJ2-7, with 11 bases identical to TRBD2. What was sequenced was peripheral blood. CDR3 in DNA: TGTGCCAGCAGTGAATCTCTAGCGGGAGGATACGAGCAGTACTTC. It translates to CASSESLAGGYEQYF.